This TCR beta chain was retrieved from a study of T cells in Graves' hyperthyroidism and ophthalmopathy. Germline V gene data show CDR1 as MNHNS and CDR2 as SASEGT. CDR3 length: 14 residues. Trimming shortened V by 5 bases and J by 2 bases, and 11 bases separated the two germline ends. These patients, aged 18 to 65, had recently diagnosed hyperthyroidism lasting under 2 months. Amplification of TCR beta CDR3 regions used RNA as the template. RT-PCR in the first round (using the HTBI primer set) targeted the TCR CDR3. One entry per CDR3 protein, called by TCRdb with MiXCR from the multiplex PCR reads. The sample shows about 360,000 distinct CDR3 sequences, around 14% of them seen only once. There are many counts of this clonotype.

This TCR derives from a woman between 18 and 29 years old with Graves' hyperthyroidism that later progressed to Graves' ophthalmopathy. Sequenced: blood. The rearrangement joins TRBV6-1 to TRBJ2-3; D gene unclear. This chain's CDR3 is CASSIRAATDTQYF. CDR3 nucleotides: TGTGCCAGCAGTATACGGGCCGCCACAGATACGCAGTATTTT.